This paragraph reports one T cell receptor beta chain. Its antigen is as yet unknown. The CDR3 runs 15 residues. After removal of 3 bases from V and 0 bases from J, the junction contained 4 bases not matched to a gene. Germline CDR1 and CDR2: SEHNR and FQNEAQ (reference sequence). This record belongs to a study of blood T cells in healthy people across ages. The authors ran a second PCR of roughly 6 to 12 cycles using a sample-barcoded 5' primer and a J-beta primer mix. TCRdb reprocessed the 5' RACE reads with MiXCR, giving one entry per CDR3 protein. This sample has 1.5 million to 1.8 million distinct CDR3 sequences, with roughly 43% found just once. Study outcomes and limitations: Significant beta diversity loss was already apparent by age roughly 40, declining roughly linearly.

The chain combines TRBV7-9 with TRBJ1-2; 7 bases map to TRBD1. This TCR derives from a woman aged 18 to 35 in good health. Material for sequencing was blood. The CDR3 coding sequence is TGTGCCAGCAGCTTCGGACAGGCGACTAACTATGGCTACACCTTC. This translates into CASSFGQATNYGYTF.